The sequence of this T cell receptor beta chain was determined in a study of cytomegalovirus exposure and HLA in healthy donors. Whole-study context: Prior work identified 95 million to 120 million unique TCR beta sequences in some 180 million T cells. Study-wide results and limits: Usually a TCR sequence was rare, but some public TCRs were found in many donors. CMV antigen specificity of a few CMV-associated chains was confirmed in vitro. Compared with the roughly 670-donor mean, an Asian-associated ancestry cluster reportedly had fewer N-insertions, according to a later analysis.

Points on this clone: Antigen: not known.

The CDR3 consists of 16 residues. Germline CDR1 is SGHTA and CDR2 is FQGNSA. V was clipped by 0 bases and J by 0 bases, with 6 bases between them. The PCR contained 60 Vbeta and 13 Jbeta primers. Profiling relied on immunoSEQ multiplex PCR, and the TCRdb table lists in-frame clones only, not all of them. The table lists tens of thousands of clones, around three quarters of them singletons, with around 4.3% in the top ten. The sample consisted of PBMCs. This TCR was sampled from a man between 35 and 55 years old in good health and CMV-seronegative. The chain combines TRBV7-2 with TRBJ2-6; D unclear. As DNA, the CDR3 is TGTGCCAGCAGCTTAGCGGCACGCTCTGGGGCCAACGTCCTGACTTTC. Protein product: CASSLAARSGANVLTF.